Below, 22 T cell receptor beta chains from the same sample are listed, as sequenced in a study of T cell responses to AZD1222 COVID-19 vaccine. Some clones are missing from TCRdb's copy, which holds only in-frame ones; the method was immunoSEQ multiplex PCR. The repertoire holds some 150,000 clones, with roughly 92% as singletons. Sequencing used peripheral blood, obtained on day 0 of AZD1222 vaccination. Source of these receptors: an adult in good health.

This rearrangement joins TRBV7-8 to TRBJ2-2; 8 bases are shared with TRBD1. V trimming: 5 bases; J trimming: 4 bases; junction bases outside the gene matches: 6. The CDR3 contains 15 residues. Germline CDR1 SGHVS, CDR2 FQNEAQ. CDR3: CASSHRGISTGELFF. CDR3 DNA sequence: TGTGCCAGCAGCCACAGGGGGATCTCCACCGGGGAGCTGTTTTTT.

V usage is TRBV7-9 and J usage is TRBJ2-6; no clear D gene. Germline V gene lookup returns CDR1 SEHNR and CDR2 FQNEAQ (reference sequence). Trimming pared 4 bases from V and 0 bases from J, leaving 7 bases between. The CDR3 runs to 15 residues. CDR3 residues: CASSSFYSGANVLTF. The CDR3 nucleotides are TGTGCCAGCAGCTCCTTTTACTCTGGGGCCAACGTCCTGACTTTC.

The V gene is TRBV20-1, the J gene TRBJ1-4, with D hard to call. This CDR3 spans 11 amino acids. The V gene lost 0 bases and the J gene lost 7 bases, with 3 bases spanning the gap. CDR1 and CDR2 (germline): DFQATT, SNEGSKA (reference sequence). The CDR3 nucleotides are TGCAGTGCTAGAGACGGTGAAAAACTGTTTTTT. Translation: CSARDGEKLFF.

The genes are TRBV28 and TRBJ2-1; 12 nucleotides match TRBD1. The V gene end was trimmed by 6 bases and the J gene end by 8 bases; junction bases not matched to a gene: 8. From germline, CDR1 is MDHEN and CDR2 SYDVKM. The CDR3 sequence is 15 residues long. CDR3 amino acids: CASSPPGQGAYEQFF. The CDR3 nucleotides read TGTGCCAGCAGCCCCCCGGGACAGGGGGCGTATGAGCAGTTCTTC.

J is TRBJ1-1 and V is TRBV28; D is unclear. Trimming left V 6 bases short and J 0 bases short, with 11 bases between. This CDR3 is built from 14 residues. Germline assignment: CDR1 MDHEN and CDR2 SYDVKM. CDR3: CASRIAKLNTEAFF. In nucleotides, the CDR3 is TGTGCCAGCAGGATCGCGAAATTGAACACTGAAGCTTTCTTT.

This clone was picked up one time. This chain links TRBV6-5 with TRBJ2-1; D is perhaps TRBD2 (5 bases). Trimming pared 0 bases from V and 6 bases from J, leaving 15 bases between. The CDR3 spans 16 residues. CDR1 MNHEY and CDR2 SVGAGI come from the germline V gene. CDR3 sequence: CASSYSGSTSGNEQFF. CDR3 DNA sequence: TGTGCCAGCAGTTACTCTGGGAGCACGTCGGGCAATGAGCAGTTCTTC.

The chain carries TRBV7-2 and TRBJ2-4; TRBD2 aligns across 8 bases. V lost 4 bases to trimming and J lost 9 bases; unmatched junction nucleotides: 11. CDR1 SGHTA and CDR2 FQGNSA come from the germline V gene. This CDR3 contains 15 residues. This CDR3 reads CASSYGLARNGIQYF. The CDR3 DNA reads as TGTGCCAGCAGCTATGGACTAGCCAGGAACGGCATTCAGTACTTC.

The chain carries TRBV7-2 and TRBJ2-1, with D tentatively TRBD1 (5 bases). Between the trimmed V and J ends, which lost 5 bases and 8 bases, there was a span of 16 bases. CDR3 length equals 14 residues. In germline, CDR1 is SGHTA, CDR2 FQGNSA. The CDR3 DNA sequence: TGTGCCAGCAGCCGTTTAGGCATAGGGGATGAGCAGTTCTTC. Protein: CASSRLGIGDEQFF.

Here the CDR3 DNA reads TGCGCCAGCAGCCCCGGGACACCAAACACTGAAGCTTTCTTT. This translates into CASSPGTPNTEAFF. The chain has TRBV5-1 and TRBJ1-1, with D maybe TRBD1 (6 bases). The length of the CDR3 is 14 residues. Between the trimmed V and J ends, which lost 4 bases and 2 bases, there was a span of 12 bases. In germline, CDR1 is SGHRS, CDR2 YFSETQ.

The chain has TRBV4-1 and TRBJ2-2; possible D gene TRBD2, 5 bases. The CDR3 has 16 amino acids. V lost 6 bases, J lost 2 bases, and 16 bases lay in between. CDR1 and CDR2 (germline): MGHRA, YSYEKL. Here the CDR3 reads CASSSPRAVNTGELFF. The CDR3 nucleotides are TGCGCCAGCAGTTCTCCGAGGGCGGTAAACACCGGGGAGCTGTTTTTT.

This chain uses TRBV6-5 with TRBJ2-7; the match to TRBD1 covers 10 bases. The germline V gene has CDR1 MNHEY and CDR2 SVGAGI. This CDR3 is built from 15 residues. The ends lost 2 bases at V and 1 base at J; junction bases unmatched: 2. CDR3 sequence reads: CASSYPGQGSYEQYF. For the CDR3, the DNA is TGTGCCAGCAGTTACCCGGGACAGGGGTCCTACGAGCAGTACTTC.

This clone was recorded only once. The chain uses TRBV5-6 and TRBJ1-5; TRBD1 matches at 9 bases. Germline lookup yields CDR1 SGHDT and CDR2 YYEEEE. V was pared by 4 bases and J by 7 bases, with 3 bases of the junction left unmatched. The CDR3 consists of 13 residues. In DNA form, the CDR3 reads TGTGCCAGCAGCCGGGACAGGGAACAGCCCCAGCATTTT. Translated: CASSRDREQPQHF.

The rearrangement joins TRBV6-5 to TRBJ1-2; 8 bases are a match to TRBD1. Germline-derived CDR1 and CDR2 are MNHEY and SVGAGI. The V segment lost 5 bases and the J segment 2 bases; nucleotides outside the gene matches: 1. CDR3 length equals 13 residues. CDR3 bases: TGTGCCAGCAGTCGACAGGGGAACTATGGCTACACCTTC. This translates into CASSRQGNYGYTF.

The chain uses TRBV9 and TRBJ2-2; D gene uncertain. CDR3 length: 15 residues. CDR1 and CDR2 from the germline V gene are SGDLS and YYNGEE. Trimming cost V 2 bases and J 1 base, with 9 bases left between them. The CDR3 nucleotides read TGTGCCAGCAGCGTTACGGGTCAGAACACCGGGGAGCTGTTTTTT. It specifies CASSVTGQNTGELFF.

This chain joins TRBV7-9 and TRBJ1-1; possible D gene TRBD1, 6 bases. Germline lookup yields CDR1 SEHNR and CDR2 FQNEAQ (reference sequence). Trimming removed 3 bases at V and 1 base at J, with 18 bases between. The CDR3 extends over 17 amino acids. This chain's CDR3 is CASSFLLTGTGNTEAFF. The CDR3 DNA is TGTGCCAGCAGCTTTTTGTTGACAGGAACTGGGAACACTGAAGCTTTCTTT. The full variable domain, its missing parts supplied by reference TRBV7-9 and TRBJ1-1, is DTGVSQNPRHKITKRGQNVTFRCDPISEHNRLYWYRQTLGQGPEFLTYFQNEAQLEKSRLLSDRFSAERPKGSFSTLEIQRTEQGDSAMYLCASSFLLTGTGNTEAFFGQGTRLTVV.

The gene calls are TRBV4-1 and TRBJ1-6, with a possible D match to TRBD1 (6 bases). Trimming pared 0 bases from V and 3 bases from J, leaving 15 bases between. CDR3 size: 18 residues. Germline V gene sequence: CDR1 MGHRA, CDR2 YSYEKL. For the CDR3, the DNA is TGCGCCAGCAGCCAAGATGACAGATCCAGGGGCTATAATTCACCCCTCCACTTT. This encodes CASSQDDRSRGYNSPLHF.

This chain connects TRBV7-2 to TRBJ2-7; 7 nucleotides agree with TRBD1. Per germline, CDR1 SGHTA and CDR2 FQGNSA. The CDR3 loop spans 16 amino acids. V lost 4 bases, J lost 5 bases, and 14 bases stayed unmatched. The DNA for the CDR3 is TGTGCCAGCAGCTCTCAATCGACAGGGTTGAGACACGAGCAGTACTTC. Encoded protein: CASSSQSTGLRHEQYF.

The genes are TRBV5-5 and TRBJ2-6; TRBD1 matches at 7 bases. Germline trimming cut 6 bases from V and 0 bases from J; bases unmatched to any gene: 6. CDR1 and CDR2 (germline): SGHKS, YYEKEE (reference sequence). This CDR3 has 16 amino acids. The CDR3 nucleotides read TGTGCCAGCATCCGGACAGGATACTCTGGGGCCAACGTCCTGACTTTC. Its protein product is CASIRTGYSGANVLTF.

The chain combines TRBV29-1 with TRBJ1-1, with 8 bases lining up with TRBD1. The CDR3 length is 18 residues. Looked up from germline, CDR1 is SQVTM and CDR2 is ANQGSEA. With 2 bases clipped from V and 0 bases from J, the junction kept 14 bases outside the gene matches. In DNA, the CDR3 is TGCAGCGTTGAAAGGGGCAGGGGGCAGAGGATGTTGAACACTGAAGCTTTCTTT. Residues: CSVERGRGQRMLNTEAFF.

This clone was found once. This rearrangement joins TRBV4-1 to TRBJ2-2; 11 nucleotides match TRBD1. Germline V gene data show CDR1 as MGHRA and CDR2 as YSYEKL. V was pared by 4 bases and J by 6 bases, with 7 bases of the junction left unmatched. This CDR3 has 16 amino acids. The CDR3 nucleotides are TGCGCCAGCAGCCTATCACCGGGACAGGGGGCCGGGGAGCTGTTTTTT. It encodes CASSLSPGQGAGELFF.

In this sample, this clone turned up a few times. CDR3: CASSFGSTNYGYTF. The DNA for the CDR3 is TGTGCCAGCAGCTTCGGGTCTACAAACTATGGCTACACCTTC. The chain uses TRBV7-8 and TRBJ1-2; D uncertain. V was shortened by 3 bases and J by 2 bases, with 10 bases between the two germline ends. This CDR3 region has 14 residues. The germline CDR1 and CDR2 sequences are SGHVS and FQNEAQ. Based on the CDR3 plus reference TRBV7-8 and TRBJ1-2, the full variable domain is GAGVSQSPRYKVAKRGQDVALRCDPISGHVSLFWYQQALGQGPEFLTYFQNEAQLDKSGLPSDRFFAERPEGSVSTLKIQRTQQEDSAVYLCASSFGSTNYGYTFGSGTRLTVV.

The chain recombines TRBV19 with TRBJ1-4; D is ambiguous. The CDR3 has 14 residues. In germline, CDR1 is LNHDA, CDR2 SQIVND (reference sequence). V lost 6 bases and J lost 2, with 10 bases in between. The CDR3 DNA is TGTGCCAGTAGCCATCAAGCGACTAATGAAAAACTGTTTTTT. It translates to CASSHQATNEKLFF.